Listed below are T cell receptor beta chains from one sample, sequenced in a study of CD8 T cells in Susac syndrome. One entry per CDR3 protein, called by TCRdb with MiXCR from the immunoSEQ multiplex PCR reads. The data contain some 110,000 distinct CDR3 sequences, 95% to 96% of them singletons. The sample taken for sequencing was CD4+ T cells from PBMCs. The receptors stem from a human donor with Susac syndrome. Each CDR3 is given with its conserved first and last residue. The D gene is left open where the match is weak. Only some rows state a clone size, as once, few, many or a class for expanded clones.

TRBJ2-6 | TRBV4-2 | NA | NA | CASSQEWVTGSGANVLTF | TGTGCCAGCAGCCAAGAATGGGTGACCGGCTCTGGGGCCAACGTCCTGACTTTC
TRBJ2-5 | TRBV23-1 | TRBD2 | NA | CASSQCDGLGQYF | TGCGCCAGCAGTCAATGCGACGGACTAGGCCAGTACTTC
TRBJ2-4 | TRBV19 | NA | NA | CASSIDGSDIQYF | TGTGCCAGTAGTATAGACGGGAGTGACATTCAGTACTTC
TRBJ2-5 | TRBV7-2 | NA | once | CASSLTRTELETQYF | TGTGCCAGCAGCCTTACCCGGACAGAACTAGAGACCCAGTACTTC
TRBJ2-7 | TRBV6-2/TRBV6-3 | NA | NA | CASSYSYSKMASYEQYF | TGTGCCAGCAGTTACAGCTATAGTAAGATGGCCTCCTACGAGCAGTACTTC
TRBJ1-5 | TRBV12-3/TRBV12-4 | NA | NA | CASSLLIETPQHF | TGTGCCAGCAGCCTACTTATCGAGACCCCCCAGCATTTT
TRBJ1-2 | TRBV5-6 | NA | NA | CASSLVAGQGGYTF | TGTGCCAGCAGCTTGGTGGCAGGGCAGGGCGGCTACACCTTC
TRBJ2-1 | TRBV20-1 | NA | NA | CSADPGRREQFF | TGCAGTGCGGACCCGGGGAGGCGGGAGCAGTTCTTC
TRBJ2-5 | TRBV30 | TRBD1 | NA | CAWASPRTGKETQYF | TGTGCCTGGGCTAGCCCCCGGACAGGGAAAGAGACCCAGTACTTC
TRBJ2-7 | TRBV7-2 | TRBD1 | NA | CASSLVQGVLYEQYF | TGTGCCAGCAGCTTAGTGCAGGGGGTCCTCTACGAGCAGTACTTC
TRBJ2-2 | TRBV5-1 | NA | NA | CATSLFSAGELFF | TGCGCCACCAGCCTTTTTAGTGCCGGGGAGCTGTTTTTT
TRBJ2-2 | TRBV15 | NA | NA | CATSRDGREELFF | TGTGCCACCAGCAGAGATGGGCGAGAGGAGCTGTTTTTT
TRBJ2-7 | TRBV30 | NA | NA | CAWEVREISYEQYF | TGTGCCTGGGAAGTTAGGGAGATCTCCTACGAGCAGTACTTC
TRBJ2-2 | TRBV20-1 | NA | NA | CSATGPGELFF | TGCAGTGCTACAGGGCCCGGGGAGCTGTTTTTT
TRBJ2-3 | TRBV10-3 | TRBD1 | NA | CAIRDPTGARTDTQYF | TGTGCCATCAGGGACCCGACAGGGGCCCGCACAGATACGCAGTATTTT
TRBJ2-1 | TRBV20-1 | TRBD2 | NA | CSAGGIKPNEQFF | TGCAGTGCGGGGGGGATTAAGCCCAATGAGCAGTTCTTC
TRBJ1-2 | TRBV4-2 | NA | NA | CASSQGAGEGGYTF | TGTGCCAGCAGCCAAGGTGCCGGGGAAGGTGGCTACACCTTC
TRBJ1-4 | TRBV28 | NA | NA | CASSLRGGGEKLFF | TGTGCCAGCAGTTTACGAGGAGGGGGTGAAAAACTGTTTTTT
TRBJ2-2 | TRBV14 | TRBD2 | NA | CASSQGLAGVSGELFF | TGTGCCAGCAGCCAAGGGCTAGCGGGAGTTTCCGGGGAGCTGTTTTTT
TRBJ2-4 | TRBV6-2/TRBV6-3 | TRBD2 | NA | CASSLGRLAEAKNIQYF | TGTGCCAGCAGTTTGGGTCGACTAGCGGAAGCCAAAAACATTCAGTACTTC
TRBJ2-1 | TRBV12-3/TRBV12-4 | TRBD1 | NA | CASRAGQGRHEQFF | TGTGCCAGCAGGGCGGGACAGGGGAGGCATGAGCAGTTCTTC
TRBJ2-2 | TRBV30 | TRBD1 | NA | CAWSHRGRGELFF | TGTGCCTGGAGTCACAGGGGGCGTGGGGAGCTGTTTTTT
TRBJ1-5 | TRBV30 | NA | NA | CAWSDGGGNQPQHF | TGTGCCTGGAGTGACGGGGGAGGCAATCAGCCCCAGCATTTT
TRBJ2-1 | TRBV9 | NA | few | CASSPGGGSYNEQFF | TGTGCCAGCAGCCCTGGGGGCGGGAGTTACAATGAGCAGTTCTTC
TRBJ1-5 | TRBV30 | TRBD1 | NA | CAATGNSNQPQHF | TGTGCCGCGACAGGGAATAGCAATCAGCCCCAGCATTTT
TRBJ1-5 | TRBV18 | NA | once | CASSPPQQVRQPQHF | TGTGCCAGCTCACCACCCCAGCAGGTCCGTCAGCCCCAGCATTTT
TRBJ2-7 | TRBV28 | NA | NA | CASSPSGIRGYEQYF | TGTGCCAGCAGCCCCTCCGGGATCAGGGGCTACGAGCAGTACTTC
TRBJ2-1 | TRBV20-1 | NA | NA | CSAREGPYNEQFF | TGCAGTGCTAGGGAGGGACCATACAATGAGCAGTTCTTC
TRBJ1-2 | TRBV19 | NA | NA | CASGTGNYGYTF | TGTGCCAGCGGGACGGGCAACTATGGCTACACCTTC
TRBJ2-2 | TRBV19 | TRBD2 | NA | CASTLGGLAANTGELFF | TGTGCCAGTACCCTGGGGGGACTAGCGGCGAACACCGGGGAGCTGTTTTTT
TRBJ2-1 | TRBV3-1 | NA | NA | CASSQFLGGNEQFF | TGTGCCAGCAGCCAATTCTTAGGGGGAAATGAGCAGTTCTTC
TRBJ2-1 | TRBV29-1 | NA | NA | CSVDNSGYSYNEQFF | TGCAGCGTTGACAATAGTGGTTACTCCTACAATGAGCAGTTCTTC
TRBJ2-1 | TRBV29-1 | TRBD1 | once | CSVLPGTGSSYNEQFF | TGCAGCGTTCTGCCGGGGACAGGGAGCTCCTACAATGAGCAGTTCTTC
TRBJ1-1 | TRBV6-6 | NA | NA | CASSDTGSTEAFF | TGTGCCAGCAGCGACACAGGGAGCACTGAAGCTTTCTTT
TRBJ2-5 | TRBV28 | TRBD2 | NA | CASSGLAGGKETQYF | TGTGCCAGCTCGGGACTAGCGGGAGGTAAAGAGACCCAGTACTTC
TRBJ2-1 | TRBV29-1 | TRBD2 | NA | CSGGTSGNEQFF | TGCAGCGGAGGGACTAGCGGCAATGAGCAGTTCTTC
TRBJ2-5 | TRBV7-2 | TRBD2 | NA | CASSLRGGSETQYF | TGTGCCAGCAGCTTAAGAGGCGGGAGCGAGACCCAGTACTTC
TRBJ2-3 | TRBV20-1 | NA | NA | CSASHYSIAVSTDTQYF | TGCAGTGCTAGCCACTATTCGATAGCGGTTAGCACAGATACGCAGTATTTT
TRBJ1-2 | TRBV4-2 | NA | NA | CASSPPDNGYTF | TGTGCCAGCAGCCCACCCGACAATGGCTACACCTTC
TRBJ1-4 | TRBV29-1 | NA | NA | CSALKNEKLFF | TGCAGCGCCCTGAAGAATGAAAAACTGTTTTTT
TRBJ2-1 | TRBV11-2 | TRBD1 | NA | CASSSLLGQGRGNEQFF | TGTGCCAGCAGCTCACTCCTCGGACAGGGAAGGGGCAATGAGCAGTTCTTC
TRBJ1-2 | TRBV7-2 | NA | NA | CASSPKGGYGYTF | TGTGCCAGCAGCCCGAAGGGGGGGTATGGCTACACCTTC
TRBJ1-2 | TRBV7-9 | NA | NA | CASSYPGPLVNTF | TGTGCCAGCAGCTACCCGGGACCCTTGGTGAACACCTTC